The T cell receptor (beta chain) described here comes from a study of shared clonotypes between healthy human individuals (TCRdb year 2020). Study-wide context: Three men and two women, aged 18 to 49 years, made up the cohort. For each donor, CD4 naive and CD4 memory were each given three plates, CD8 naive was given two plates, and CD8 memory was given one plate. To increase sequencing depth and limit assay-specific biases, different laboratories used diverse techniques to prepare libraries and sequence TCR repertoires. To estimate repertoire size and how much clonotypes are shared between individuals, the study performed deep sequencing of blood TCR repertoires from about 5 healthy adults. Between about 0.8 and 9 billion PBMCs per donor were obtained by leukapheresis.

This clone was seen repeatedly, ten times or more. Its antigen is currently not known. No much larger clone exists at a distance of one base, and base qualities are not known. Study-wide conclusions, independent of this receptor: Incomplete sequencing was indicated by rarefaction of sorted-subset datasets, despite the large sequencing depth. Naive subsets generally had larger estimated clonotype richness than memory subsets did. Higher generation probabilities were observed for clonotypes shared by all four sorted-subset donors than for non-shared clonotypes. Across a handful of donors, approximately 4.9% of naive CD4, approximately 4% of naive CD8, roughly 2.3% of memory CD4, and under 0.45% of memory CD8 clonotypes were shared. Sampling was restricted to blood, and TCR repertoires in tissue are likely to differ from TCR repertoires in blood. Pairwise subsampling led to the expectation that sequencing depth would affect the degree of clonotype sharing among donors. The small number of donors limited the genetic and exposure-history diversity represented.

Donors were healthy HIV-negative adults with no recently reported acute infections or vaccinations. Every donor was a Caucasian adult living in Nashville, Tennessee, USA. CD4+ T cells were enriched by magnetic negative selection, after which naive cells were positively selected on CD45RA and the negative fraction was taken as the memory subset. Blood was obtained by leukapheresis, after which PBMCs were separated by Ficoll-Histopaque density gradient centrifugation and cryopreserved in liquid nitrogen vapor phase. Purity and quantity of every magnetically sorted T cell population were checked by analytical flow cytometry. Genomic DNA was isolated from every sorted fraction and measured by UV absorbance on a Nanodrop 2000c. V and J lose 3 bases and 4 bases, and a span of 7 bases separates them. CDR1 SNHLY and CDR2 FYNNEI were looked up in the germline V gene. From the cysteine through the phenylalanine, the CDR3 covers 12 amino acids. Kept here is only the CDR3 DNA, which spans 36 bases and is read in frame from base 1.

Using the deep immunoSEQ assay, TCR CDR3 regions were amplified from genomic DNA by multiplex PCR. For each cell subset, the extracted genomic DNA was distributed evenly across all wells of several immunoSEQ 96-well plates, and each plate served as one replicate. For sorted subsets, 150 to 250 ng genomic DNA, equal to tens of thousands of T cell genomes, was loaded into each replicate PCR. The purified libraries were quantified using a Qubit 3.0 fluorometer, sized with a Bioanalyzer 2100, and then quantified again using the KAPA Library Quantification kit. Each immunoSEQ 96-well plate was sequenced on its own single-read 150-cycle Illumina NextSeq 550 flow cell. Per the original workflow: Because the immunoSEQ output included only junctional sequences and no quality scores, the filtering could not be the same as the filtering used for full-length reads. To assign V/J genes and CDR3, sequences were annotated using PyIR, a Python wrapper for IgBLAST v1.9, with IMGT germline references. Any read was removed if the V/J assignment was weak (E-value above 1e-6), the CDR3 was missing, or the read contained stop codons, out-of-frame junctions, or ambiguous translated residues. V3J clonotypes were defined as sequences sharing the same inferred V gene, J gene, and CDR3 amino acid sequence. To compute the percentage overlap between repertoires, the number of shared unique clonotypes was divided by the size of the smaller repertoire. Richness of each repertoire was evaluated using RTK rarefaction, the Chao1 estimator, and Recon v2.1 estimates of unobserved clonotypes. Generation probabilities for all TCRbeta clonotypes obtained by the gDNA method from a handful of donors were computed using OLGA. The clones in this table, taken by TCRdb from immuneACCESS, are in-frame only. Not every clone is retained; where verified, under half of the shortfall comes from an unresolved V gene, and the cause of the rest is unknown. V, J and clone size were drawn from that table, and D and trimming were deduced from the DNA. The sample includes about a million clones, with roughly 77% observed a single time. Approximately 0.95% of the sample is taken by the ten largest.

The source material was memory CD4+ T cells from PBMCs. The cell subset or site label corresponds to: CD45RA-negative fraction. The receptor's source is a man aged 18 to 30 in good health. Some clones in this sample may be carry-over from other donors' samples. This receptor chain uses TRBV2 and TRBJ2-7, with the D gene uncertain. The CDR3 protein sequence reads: CASSERFYEQYF. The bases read TGTGCCAGCAGTGAGCGGTTTTACGAGCAGTACTTC. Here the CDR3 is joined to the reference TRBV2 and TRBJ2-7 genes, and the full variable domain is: EPEVTQTPSHQVTQMGQEVILRCVPISNHLYFYWYRQILGQKVEFLVSFYNNEISEKSEIFDDQFSVERPDGSNFTLKIRSTKLEDSAMYFCASSERFYEQYFGPGTRLTVT.